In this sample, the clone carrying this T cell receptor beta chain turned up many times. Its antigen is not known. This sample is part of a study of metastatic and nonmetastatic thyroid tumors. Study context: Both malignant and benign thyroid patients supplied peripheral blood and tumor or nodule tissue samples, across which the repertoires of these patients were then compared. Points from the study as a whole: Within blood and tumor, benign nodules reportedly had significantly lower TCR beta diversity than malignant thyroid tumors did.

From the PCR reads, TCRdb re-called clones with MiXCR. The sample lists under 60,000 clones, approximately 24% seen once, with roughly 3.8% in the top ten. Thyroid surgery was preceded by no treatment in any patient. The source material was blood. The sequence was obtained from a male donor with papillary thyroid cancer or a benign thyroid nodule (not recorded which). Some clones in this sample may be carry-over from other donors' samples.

CDR3 region: CASSYSTGTRDTQYF. In DNA, the CDR3 is TGTGCCAGCAGTTACTCCACAGGGACAAGAGATACGCAGTATTTT. This chain connects TRBV6-5 to TRBJ2-3; D is possibly TRBD1 (6 bases). Germline V gives CDR1 MNHEY, CDR2 SVGAGI. Trimming took 0 bases from V and 5 from J, leaving 12 bases between them. This CDR3 is built from 15 residues.